This TCR beta chain was found in a study of response to subunit inactivated influenza vaccine. TCRdb redid the calling of the RT-PCR reads with MiXCR, one entry per CDR3 protein. The data hold roughly 500,000 distinct CDR3 sequences, with less than 30% observed a single time. About this clonotype itself: Its antigen is as yet unknown.

Whole-study results and caveats: The authors offered the suggestion that each seasonal influenza vaccination recruits few new T cells.

The CDR3 is made up of 14 amino acids. Per the germline V gene, CDR1 is MNHEY and CDR2 is SVGAGI. The trim removed 2 bases at V and 8 bases at J, leaving 6 bases unmatched. The source is a man aged 50 to 59 who received an inactivated influenza vaccine. The starting material was CD4+ T cells sorted from PBMCs, obtained 5 days after vaccination. The rearrangement links TRBV6-5 to TRBJ1-2, with TRBD1 identical over 9 bases. DNA for the CDR3: TGTGCCAGCAGTTACGGGGGACAGGGTGGAGGCTACACCTTC. It codes for CASSYGGQGGGYTF.